Below, one TCR beta chain is given with its context. There are a few counts of this clone. The specificity of this receptor is unknown. No quality values exist for individual bases; no much larger clone is one base distant. The sample's treatment or condition label, decoded: randomized to nivolumab then ipilimumab (arm A) or the reverse (arm B). No trial patient had received prior DNA-damaging chemotherapy. Samples were obtained from patients with melanoma enrolled in CheckMate 064, a randomized, open-label phase II trial of sequential checkpoint blockade. Genomic DNA from formalin-fixed paraffin-embedded (FFPE) tissue samples served as the input for tumor TCR sequencing. The CDR3 sequence holds 13 residues, the cysteine and phenylalanine included. CDR3 DNA only is kept here, 39 bases in frame from base 1. According to the germline V gene, CDR1 reads MNHNS and CDR2 reads SASEGT. The junction shows trimming of 1 base on V and 1 base on J, plus 5 bases between the germline ends.

TCRbeta CDR3 regions were immunosequenced from genomic DNA with the immunoSEQ Assay. Before high-throughput sequencing, genomic DNA was amplified using bias-controlled multiplex PCR. Processing in the source paper ran as follows. To quantify the absolute abundance of each unique TCRbeta CDR3 region, the sequences were collapsed and filtered. Clonality, defined as 1 minus Pielou's evenness, was calculated using productive rearrangements only. To compute tumor T-cell fraction, TCRbeta template counts were normalized to usable DNA, with usable DNA estimated from several housekeeping genes. A previously published method was used to identify clones whose frequencies were significantly greater in on-treatment samples than in baseline samples. Imported from immuneACCESS, the table was reduced by TCRdb to in-frame sequences with V and J called. These copies leave out some clones; in studies compared against another copy, an unresolved V gene accounts for under half, and the cause of the remainder is not known. The V and J calls and clone size are taken from that table; D and trimming were inferred from the DNA. The sample includes around 3,500 clones, with about 23% observed a single time. The top ten constitute around 16% of the sample.

The data were obtained in a study of sequential checkpoint blockade in melanoma (dated by TCRdb to about 2019). For context, the study as a whole: Patients were randomized 1:1 to first-line nivolumab followed by ipilimumab (arm A) or ipilimumab followed by nivolumab (arm B). Maintenance nivolumab was given following each of the two trial sequences. TCRbeta immunosequencing was performed on DNA from roughly 90 pretreatment melanoma tumor samples. For 20 to 25 patients, matched tumor biopsies were taken both before treatment and at week 13, after single-agent nivolumab (arm A) or ipilimumab (arm B). Roughly 80% of the matched tumor biopsy pairs taken before and after treatment were from the same lesion. Findings and caveats that apply to the study as a whole: Tumor T-cell fraction and clonality were found to correlate with PD-L1 staining and CD8+ T-cell counts but not with mutational load. Patients with increases in tumor T-cell fraction and clonality by week 13 were approximately 30 times more likely to achieve clinical benefit. Among patients in the nivolumab-first arm (arm A), tumor TIL clonality before treatment was associated with response (P = .04). Within-arm analyses of tumor T-cell fraction were limited by small sample sizes and reduced statistical power. The response-prediction model combining TCR metrics and mutation burden needs validation in larger, independent patient cohorts.

The source was tumor tissue (inferred from file names), collected from a patient given nivolumab and ipilimumab in sequence. This sequence was found in a human donor with melanoma. The chain joins TRBV6-1 to TRBJ2-7; the D gene assignment is ambiguous. The DNA sequence is TGTGCCAGCAGTGAAGGTTTGTCCTACGAGCAGTACTTC. The encoded protein is CASSEGLSYEQYF.